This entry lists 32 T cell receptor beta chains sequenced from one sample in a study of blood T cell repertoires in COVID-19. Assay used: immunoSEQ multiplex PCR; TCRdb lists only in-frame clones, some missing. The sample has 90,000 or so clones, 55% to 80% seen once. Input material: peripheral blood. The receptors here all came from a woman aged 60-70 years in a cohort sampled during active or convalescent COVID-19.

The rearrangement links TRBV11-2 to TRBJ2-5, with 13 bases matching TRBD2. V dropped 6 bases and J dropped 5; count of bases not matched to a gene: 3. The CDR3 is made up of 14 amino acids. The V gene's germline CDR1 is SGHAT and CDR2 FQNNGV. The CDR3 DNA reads TGTGCCAGCAGACTAGCGGGGGGGCGGGAGACCCAGTACTTC. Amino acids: CASRLAGGRETQYF.

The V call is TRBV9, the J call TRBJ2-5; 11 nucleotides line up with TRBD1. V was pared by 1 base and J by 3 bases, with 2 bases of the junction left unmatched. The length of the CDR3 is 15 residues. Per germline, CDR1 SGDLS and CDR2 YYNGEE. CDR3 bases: TGTGCCAGCAGCGTAAGGACAGGGGGCAAAGAGACCCAGTACTTC. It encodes CASSVRTGGKETQYF.

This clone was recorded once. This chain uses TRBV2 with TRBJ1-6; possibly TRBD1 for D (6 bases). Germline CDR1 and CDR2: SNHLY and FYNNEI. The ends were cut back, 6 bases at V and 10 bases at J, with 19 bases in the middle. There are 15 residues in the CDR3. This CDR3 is CASSPEGGGGSPLHF. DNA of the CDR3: TGTGCCAGCAGCCCTGAAGGGGGGGGTGGCTCACCCCTCCACTTT.

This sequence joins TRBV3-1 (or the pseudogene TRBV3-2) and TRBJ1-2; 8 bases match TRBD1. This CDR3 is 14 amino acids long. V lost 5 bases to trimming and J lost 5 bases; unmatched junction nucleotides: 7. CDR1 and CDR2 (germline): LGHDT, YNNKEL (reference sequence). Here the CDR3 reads CASSTRQGLYGYTF. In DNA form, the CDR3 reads TGTGCCAGCAGCACGAGACAGGGGTTATATGGCTACACCTTC.

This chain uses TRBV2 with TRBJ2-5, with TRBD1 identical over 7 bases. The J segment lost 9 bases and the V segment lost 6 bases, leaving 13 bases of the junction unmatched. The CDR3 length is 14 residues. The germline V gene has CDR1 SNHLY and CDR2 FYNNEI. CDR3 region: CASRPGQAPGAQYF. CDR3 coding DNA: TGTGCCAGCAGACCCGGACAGGCCCCCGGAGCCCAGTACTTC.

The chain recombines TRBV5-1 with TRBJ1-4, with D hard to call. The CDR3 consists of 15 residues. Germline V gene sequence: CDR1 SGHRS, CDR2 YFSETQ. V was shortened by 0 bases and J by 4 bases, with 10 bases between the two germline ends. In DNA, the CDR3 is TGCGCCAGCAGCTTGGTAGGACTGTATAATGAAAAACTGTTTTTT. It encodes CASSLVGLYNEKLFF.

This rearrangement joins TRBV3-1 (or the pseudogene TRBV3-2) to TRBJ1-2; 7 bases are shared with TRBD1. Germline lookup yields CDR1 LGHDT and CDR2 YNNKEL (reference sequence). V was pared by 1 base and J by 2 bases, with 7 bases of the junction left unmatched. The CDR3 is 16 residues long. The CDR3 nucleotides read TGTGCCAGCAGCCAAGGGAGGGGGCGCGAGAACTATGGCTACACCTTC. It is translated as CASSQGRGRENYGYTF.

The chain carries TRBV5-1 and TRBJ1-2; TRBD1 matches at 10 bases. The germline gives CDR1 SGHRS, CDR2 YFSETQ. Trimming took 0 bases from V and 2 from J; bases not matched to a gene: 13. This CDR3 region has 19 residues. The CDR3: CASSLVTPGQGRRNYGYTF. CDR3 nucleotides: TGCGCCAGCAGCTTGGTCACTCCGGGACAGGGGAGAAGGAACTATGGCTACACCTTC.

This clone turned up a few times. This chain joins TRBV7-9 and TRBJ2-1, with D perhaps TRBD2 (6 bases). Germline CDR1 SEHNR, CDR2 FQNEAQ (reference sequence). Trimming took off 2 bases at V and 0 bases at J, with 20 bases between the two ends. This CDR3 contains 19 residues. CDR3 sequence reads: CASSLFRGYQISSYNEQFF. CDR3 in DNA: TGTGCCAGCAGCTTATTCCGGGGGTACCAAATTAGCTCCTACAATGAGCAGTTCTTC.

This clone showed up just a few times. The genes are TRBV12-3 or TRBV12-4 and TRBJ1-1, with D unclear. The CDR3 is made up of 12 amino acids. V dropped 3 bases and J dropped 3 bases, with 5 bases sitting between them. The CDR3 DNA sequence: TGTGCCAGCAGTTTTACGGACACTGAAGCTTTCTTT. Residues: CASSFTDTEAFF.

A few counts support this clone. In nucleotides, the CDR3 is TGTGCCAGCAGTTACACGGGGATGGAGACCCAGTACTTC. Encoded protein: CASSYTGMETQYF. The V gene is TRBV6-6, the J gene TRBJ2-5; tentatively, D is TRBD2 (5 bases). The V and J ends lost 2 bases and 5 bases respectively, with 9 bases between them. The V gene's germline CDR1 is MNHNY and CDR2 SVGAGI (reference sequence). The CDR3 loop spans 13 amino acids.

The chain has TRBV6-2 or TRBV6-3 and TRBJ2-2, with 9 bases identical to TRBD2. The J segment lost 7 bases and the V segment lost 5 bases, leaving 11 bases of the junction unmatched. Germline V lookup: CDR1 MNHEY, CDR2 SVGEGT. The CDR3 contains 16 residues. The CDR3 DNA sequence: TGTGCCAGCAGTATACCCTCGGGACTAGCCGACGGGGAGCTGTTTTTT. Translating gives CASSIPSGLADGELFF.

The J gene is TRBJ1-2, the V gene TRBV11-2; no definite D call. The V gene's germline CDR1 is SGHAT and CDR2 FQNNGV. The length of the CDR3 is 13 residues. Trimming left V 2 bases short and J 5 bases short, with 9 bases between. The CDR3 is CASSLTVLYGYTF. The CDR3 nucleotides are TGTGCCAGCAGCTTAACGGTCCTTTATGGCTACACCTTC.

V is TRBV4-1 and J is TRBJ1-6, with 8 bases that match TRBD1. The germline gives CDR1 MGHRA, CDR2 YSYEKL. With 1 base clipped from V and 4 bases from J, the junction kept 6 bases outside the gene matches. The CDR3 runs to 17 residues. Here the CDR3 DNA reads TGCGCCAGCAGCCAAGCGACAGGGGAAGCGTATAATTCACCCCTCCACTTT. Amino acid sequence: CASSQATGEAYNSPLHF.

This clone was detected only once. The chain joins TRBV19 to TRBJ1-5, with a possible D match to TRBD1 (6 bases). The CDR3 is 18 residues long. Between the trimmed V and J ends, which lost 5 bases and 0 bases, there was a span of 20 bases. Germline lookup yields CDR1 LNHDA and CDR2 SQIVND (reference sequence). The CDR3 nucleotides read TGTGCCAGTAGTGTGGACAGTTTGCTCGGGGATAGCAATCAGCCCCAGCATTTT. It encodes CASSVDSLLGDSNQPQHF.

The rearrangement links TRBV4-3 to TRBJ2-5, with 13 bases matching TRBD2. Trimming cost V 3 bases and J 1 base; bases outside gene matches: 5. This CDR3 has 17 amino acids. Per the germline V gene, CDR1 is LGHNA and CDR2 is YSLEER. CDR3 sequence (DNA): TGCGCCAGCAGCCAGGGACTAGCGGGGTGGGGCCAAGAGACCCAGTACTTC. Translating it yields CASSQGLAGWGQETQYF.

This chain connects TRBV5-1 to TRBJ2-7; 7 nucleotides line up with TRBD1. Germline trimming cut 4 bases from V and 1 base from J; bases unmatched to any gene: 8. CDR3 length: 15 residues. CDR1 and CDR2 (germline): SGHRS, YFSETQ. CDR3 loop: CASSKGQEVSYEQYF. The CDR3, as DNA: TGCGCCAGCAGCAAAGGACAGGAAGTTTCCTACGAGCAGTACTTC.

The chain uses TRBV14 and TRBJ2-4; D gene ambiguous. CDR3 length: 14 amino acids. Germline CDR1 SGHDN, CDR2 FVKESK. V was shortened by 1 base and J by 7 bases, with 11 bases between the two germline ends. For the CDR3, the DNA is TGTGCCAGCAGCCAAGGTCAGGTTGGGAACATTCAGTACTTC. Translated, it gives CASSQGQVGNIQYF.

The chain's CDR3 is CASSLDGGRTGGTQYF. CDR3 coding DNA: TGTGCCAGCAGCTTGGACGGTGGGAGGACAGGGGGGACCCAGTACTTC. This chain joins TRBV5-4 and TRBJ2-5, with TRBD1 matching 10 bases. The germline gives CDR1 SGHNT, CDR2 YYREEE (reference sequence). The CDR3 consists of 16 residues. The trim removed 0 bases at V and 7 bases at J, leaving 9 bases unmatched.

CDR3 nucleotide sequence: TGTGCCAGCAGCCCAAACTTAGGCAGGGGCACTGGAAACACCATATATTTT. This sequence encodes CASSPNLGRGTGNTIYF. The V call is TRBV9, the J call TRBJ1-3, with a possible D match to TRBD1 (6 bases). Germline assignment: CDR1 SGDLS and CDR2 YYNGEE. This CDR3 spans 17 amino acids. V was pared by 4 bases and J by 2 bases, with 19 bases between.

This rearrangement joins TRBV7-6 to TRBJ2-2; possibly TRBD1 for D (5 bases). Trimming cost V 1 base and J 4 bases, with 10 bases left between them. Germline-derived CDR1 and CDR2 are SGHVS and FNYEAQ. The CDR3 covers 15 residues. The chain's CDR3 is CASSLGQLVTGELFF. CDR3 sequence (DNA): TGTGCCAGCAGCTTAGGACAGCTGGTCACCGGGGAGCTGTTTTTT. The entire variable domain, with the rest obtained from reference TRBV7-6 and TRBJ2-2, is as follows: GAGVSQSPRYKVTKRGQDVALRCDPISGHVSLYWYRQALGQGPEFLTYFNYEAQQDKSGLPNDRFSAERPEGSISTLTIQRTEQRDSAMYRCASSLGQLVTGELFFGEGSRLTVL.

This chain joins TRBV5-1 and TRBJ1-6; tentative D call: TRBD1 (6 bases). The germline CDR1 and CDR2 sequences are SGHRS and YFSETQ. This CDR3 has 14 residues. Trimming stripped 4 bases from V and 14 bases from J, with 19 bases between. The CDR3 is CASSVGGREGALHF. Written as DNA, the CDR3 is TGCGCCAGCAGCGTCGGGGGCCGGGAGGGGGCCCTCCACTTT.

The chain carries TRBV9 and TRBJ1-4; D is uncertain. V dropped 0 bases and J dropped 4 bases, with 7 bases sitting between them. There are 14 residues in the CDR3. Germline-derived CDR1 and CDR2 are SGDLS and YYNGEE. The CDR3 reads CASSVDGGNEKLFF. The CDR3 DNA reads TGTGCCAGCAGCGTAGATGGCGGTAATGAAAAACTGTTTTTT. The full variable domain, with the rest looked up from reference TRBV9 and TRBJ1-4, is DSGVTQTPKHLITATGQRVTLRCSPRSGDLSVYWYQQSLDQGLQFLIQYYNGEERAKGNILERFSAQQFPDLHSELNLSSLELGDSALYFCASSVDGGNEKLFFGSGTQLSVL.

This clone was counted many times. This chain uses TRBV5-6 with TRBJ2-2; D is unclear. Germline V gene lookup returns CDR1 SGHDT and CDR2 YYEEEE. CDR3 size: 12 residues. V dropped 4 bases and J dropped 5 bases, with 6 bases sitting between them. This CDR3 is CASSPLTGELFF. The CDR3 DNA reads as TGTGCCAGCAGCCCTTTGACCGGGGAGCTGTTTTTT.

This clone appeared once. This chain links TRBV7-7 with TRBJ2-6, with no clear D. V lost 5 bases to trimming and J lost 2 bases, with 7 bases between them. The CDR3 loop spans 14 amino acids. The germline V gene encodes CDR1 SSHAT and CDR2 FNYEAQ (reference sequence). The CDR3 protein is CASSPFAGANVLTF. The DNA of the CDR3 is TGTGCCAGCAGCCCCTTTGCTGGGGCCAACGTCCTGACTTTC.

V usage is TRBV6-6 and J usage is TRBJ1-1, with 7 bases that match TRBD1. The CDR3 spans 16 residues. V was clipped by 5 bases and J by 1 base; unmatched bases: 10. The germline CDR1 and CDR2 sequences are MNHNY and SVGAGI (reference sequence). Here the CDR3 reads CASSTYRGTQNTEAFF. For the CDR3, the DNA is TGTGCCAGCAGTACGTACAGGGGTACGCAGAACACTGAAGCTTTCTTT.

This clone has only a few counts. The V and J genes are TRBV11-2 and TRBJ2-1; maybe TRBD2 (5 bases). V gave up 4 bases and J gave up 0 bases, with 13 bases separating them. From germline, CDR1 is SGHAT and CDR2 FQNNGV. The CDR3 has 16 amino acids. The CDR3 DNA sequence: TGTGCCAGCAGCTCCTTTGGGGAGAGCTCCTACAATGAGCAGTTCTTC. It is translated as CASSSFGESSYNEQFF.

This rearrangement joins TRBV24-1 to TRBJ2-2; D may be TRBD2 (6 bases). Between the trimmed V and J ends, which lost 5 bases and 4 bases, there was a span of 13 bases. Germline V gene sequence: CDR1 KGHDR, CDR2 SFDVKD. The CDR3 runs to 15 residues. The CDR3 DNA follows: TGTGCCACCAGTGGGACCGGGACTGCCACCGGGGAGCTGTTTTTT. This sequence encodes CATSGTGTATGELFF.

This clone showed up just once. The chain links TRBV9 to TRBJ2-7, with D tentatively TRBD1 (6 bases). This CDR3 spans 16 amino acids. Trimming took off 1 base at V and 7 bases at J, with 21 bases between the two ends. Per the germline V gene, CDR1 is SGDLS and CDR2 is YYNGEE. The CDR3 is CASSVQAQGSIWEQYF. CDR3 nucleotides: TGTGCCAGCAGCGTACAGGCCCAGGGGAGTATTTGGGAGCAGTACTTC.

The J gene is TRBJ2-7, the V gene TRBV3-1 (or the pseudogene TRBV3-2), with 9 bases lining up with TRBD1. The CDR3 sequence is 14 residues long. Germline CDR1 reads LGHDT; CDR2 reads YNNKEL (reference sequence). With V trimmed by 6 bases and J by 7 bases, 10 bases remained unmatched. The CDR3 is CASSTRGQGGEQYF. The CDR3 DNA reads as TGTGCCAGCAGTACCAGGGGACAGGGAGGAGAGCAGTACTTC.

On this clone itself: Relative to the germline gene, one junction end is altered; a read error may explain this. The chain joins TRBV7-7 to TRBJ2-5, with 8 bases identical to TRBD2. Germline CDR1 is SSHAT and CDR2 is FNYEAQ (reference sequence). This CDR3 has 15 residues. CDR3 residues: CASSSGPGREETQYF. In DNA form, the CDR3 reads TGTGCTAGCAGCTCGGGGCCCGGGAGGGAAGAGACCCAGTACTTC.

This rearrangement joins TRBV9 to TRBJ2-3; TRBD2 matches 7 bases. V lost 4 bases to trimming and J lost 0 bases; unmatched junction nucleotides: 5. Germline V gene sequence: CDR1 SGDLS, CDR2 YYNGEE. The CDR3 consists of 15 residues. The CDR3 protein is CASSPSGPSTDTQYF. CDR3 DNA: TGTGCCAGCAGCCCTAGCGGACCTAGCACAGATACGCAGTATTTT. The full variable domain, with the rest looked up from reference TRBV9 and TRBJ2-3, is DSGVTQTPKHLITATGQRVTLRCSPRSGDLSVYWYQQSLDQGLQFLIQYYNGEERAKGNILERFSAQQFPDLHSELNLSSLELGDSALYFCASSPSGPSTDTQYFGPGTRLTVL.